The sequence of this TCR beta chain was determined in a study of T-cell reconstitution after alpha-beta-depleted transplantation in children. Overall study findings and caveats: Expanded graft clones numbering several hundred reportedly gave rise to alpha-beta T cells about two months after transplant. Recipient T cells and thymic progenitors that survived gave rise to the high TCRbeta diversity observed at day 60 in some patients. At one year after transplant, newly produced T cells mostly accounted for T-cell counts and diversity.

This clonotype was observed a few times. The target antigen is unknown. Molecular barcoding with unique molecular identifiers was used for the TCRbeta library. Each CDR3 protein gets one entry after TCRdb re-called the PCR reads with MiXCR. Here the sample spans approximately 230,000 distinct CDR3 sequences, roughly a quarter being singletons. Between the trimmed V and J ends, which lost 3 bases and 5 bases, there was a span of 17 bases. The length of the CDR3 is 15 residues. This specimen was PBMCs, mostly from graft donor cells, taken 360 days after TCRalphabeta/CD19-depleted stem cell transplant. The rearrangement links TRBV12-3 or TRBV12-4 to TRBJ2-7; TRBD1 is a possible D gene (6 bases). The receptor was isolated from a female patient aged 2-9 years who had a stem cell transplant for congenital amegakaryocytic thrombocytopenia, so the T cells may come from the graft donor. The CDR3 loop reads CASSFGLGARDEQYF. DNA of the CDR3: TGTGCCAGCAGTTTTGGGTTGGGGGCCCGAGACGAGCAGTACTTC.